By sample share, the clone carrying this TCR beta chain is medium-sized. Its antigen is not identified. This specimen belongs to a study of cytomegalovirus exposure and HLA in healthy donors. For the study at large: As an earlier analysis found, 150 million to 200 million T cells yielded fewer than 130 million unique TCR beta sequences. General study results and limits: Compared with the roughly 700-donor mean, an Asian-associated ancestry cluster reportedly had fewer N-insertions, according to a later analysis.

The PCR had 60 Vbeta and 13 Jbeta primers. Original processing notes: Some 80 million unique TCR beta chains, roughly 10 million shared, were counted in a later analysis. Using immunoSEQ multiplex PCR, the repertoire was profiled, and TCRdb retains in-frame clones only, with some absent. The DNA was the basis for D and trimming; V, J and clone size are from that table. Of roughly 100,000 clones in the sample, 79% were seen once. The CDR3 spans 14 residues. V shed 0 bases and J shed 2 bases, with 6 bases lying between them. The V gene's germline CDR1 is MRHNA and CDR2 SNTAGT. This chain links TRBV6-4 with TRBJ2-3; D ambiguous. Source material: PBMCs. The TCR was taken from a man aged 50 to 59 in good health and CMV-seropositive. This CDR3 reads CASSDSSVTDTQYF. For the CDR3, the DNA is TGTGCCAGCAGTGACTCGAGCGTCACAGATACGCAGTATTTT.